This T cell receptor (beta chain) emerged from a study of response to subunit inactivated influenza vaccine (dated by TCRdb to the late 2010s). Regarding the research as a whole: Deep quantitative T cell receptor repertoire profiling was used in the study to track responses to a trivalent subunit inactivated influenza vaccine. Results and caveats for the whole study, not just this receptor: It was suggested by the authors that each seasonal influenza vaccination may recruit only a limited number of new T cells.

Libraries were made using RT-PCR. Instrument on record: Illumina HiSeq 2500. In-frame beta chains were kept once TCRdb had trimmed the public reads at Q25 with fastp and called clones with MiXCR. When rows share a CDR3 protein, they turn into one entry using the most common DNA and genes. A total of a few hundred thousand distinct CDR3 sequences appear in this sample, approximately 7.8% of them only once. The ten most abundant clones make up about an eighth of the sample. V and J lose 4 bases and 3 bases, and a span of 22 bases separates them. The germline V gene yields SGDLS for CDR1 and YYNGEE for CDR2. The CDR3, cysteine through phenylalanine, is 18 amino acids long. Here the CDR3 DNA is all that survives: 54 bases in frame from base 1. This clonotype came up a few times. Its antigen is currently not known. No base-level quality is on record; no much larger clone is a single base apart.

This TCR came from a man aged 50-75 years who received an inactivated influenza vaccine. Donor details come from another sample of the same person, matched by shared clones. The chain was built from TRBV9 and TRBJ2-2, with a weak D call of TRBD2 (8 bases match). Here the sequenced sample was PBMCs from blood, taken around 25 months after vaccination. The CDR3 protein sequence reads: CASSTRTGAAGDTGELFF. Here is the DNA: TGTGCCAGCAGCACTCGTACAGGGGCAGCGGGGGACACCGGGGAGCTGTTTTTT.